This record looks at one TCR beta chain sequence and its context. Antigen specificity is unknown. Germline loops: CDR1 LNHNV, CDR2 YYDKDF (reference sequence). V lost 1 base and J lost 7, with 14 bases in between. The CDR3 is 15 amino acids. Only in-frame clones appear in the TCRdb table, and some are missing; sequencing was by immunoSEQ multiplex PCR. The table has approximately 92,000 clones, 91% seen once; the top ten hold roughly 7.5%. This sample was included in a study of T cell responses to AZD1222 COVID-19 vaccine. Whole-study results and caveats: Just six or seven AZD1222 recipients tested seropositive at baseline. The donor cohort was predominantly white British with a female majority, and clonal diversity may have been underestimated.

The chain couples TRBV15 to TRBJ1-5, with D possibly matching TRBD1 (6 bases). Sequences were derived from peripheral blood, sampled on day 0 of AZD1222 vaccination. The sequence was collected from an adult in good health. The CDR3 region is CATSRVGDGGQPQHF. CDR3 DNA sequence: TGTGCCACCAGCAGAGTTGGGGATGGGGGCCAGCCCCAGCATTTT.